Presented here are 20 T cell receptor beta chains from one specimen sequenced in a study of T cells and copy number aberrations in small-cell lung cancer. Produced via immunoSEQ multiplex PCR; TCRdb's table is partial and in-frame only. The sample records around 9,600 clones, 60% to 80% being singletons. The material sequenced was normal tissue next to the tumor. Every receptor here comes from a man aged 55-75 years with small cell lung cancer.

This clone has only a few counts. The V gene is TRBV29-1, the J gene TRBJ1-1; D ambiguous. The ends were cut back, 2 bases at V and 3 bases at J, with 13 bases in the middle. This CDR3 region has 14 residues. The V gene's germline CDR1 is SQVTM and CDR2 ANQGSEA. The CDR3 DNA is TGCAGCGTTGAAACTAGGCGACTAGACACTGAAGCTTTCTTT. It is translated as CSVETRRLDTEAFF.

CDR3 region: CASSPRDRATDTQYF. The CDR3 region has the DNA TGTGCCAGCTCACCGAGGGACAGAGCAACAGATACGCAGTATTTT. The chain combines TRBV18 with TRBJ2-3; 7 positions agree with TRBD1. The CDR3 runs 15 residues. The J segment lost 3 bases and the V segment lost 3 bases, leaving 6 bases of the junction unmatched. Germline V gene data show CDR1 as KGHSH and CDR2 as LQKENI.

This clone has only a few counts. The V and J genes are TRBV9 and TRBJ2-1, with D possibly matching TRBD2 (6 bases). CDR1 and CDR2 from the germline V gene are SGDLS and YYNGEE. The CDR3 extends over 15 amino acids. V dropped 4 bases and J dropped 10 bases, with 21 bases sitting between them. The CDR3 nucleotides are TGTGCCAGCAGCCGATCGGATAGATTCGGAGGGGAGCAGTTCTTC. Translation gives CASSRSDRFGGEQFF.

The rearrangement joins TRBV2 to TRBJ1-2, with 8 bases lining up with TRBD1. The V gene's germline CDR1 is SNHLY and CDR2 FYNNEI. This CDR3 spans 14 amino acids. J gave up 6 bases and V 6 bases, and 9 bases lay outside the gene matches. In DNA, the CDR3 is TGTGCCAGCAGGCCCTTACAGGGGGAAGATGGCTACACCTTC. Its protein product is CASRPLQGEDGYTF.

The chain combines TRBV12-5 with TRBJ2-4, with D possibly being TRBD1 or TRBD2 (5 bases each). The ends were cut back, 7 bases at V and 6 bases at J, with 16 bases in the middle. Germline CDR1 is LGHNT and CDR2 is FRNRAP. This CDR3 has 14 residues. CDR3 sequence reads: CASEGSRDGNIQYF. The CDR3 bases are TGTGCTAGTGAAGGGAGCAGGGATGGAAACATTCAGTACTTC. The entire variable domain, with the rest obtained from reference TRBV12-5 and TRBJ2-4, is as follows: DARVTQTPRHKVTEMGQEVTMRCQPILGHNTVFWYRQTMMQGLELLAYFRNRAPLDDSGMPKDRFSAEMPDATLATLKIQPSEPRDSAVYFCASEGSRDGNIQYFGAGTRLSVL.

The chain has TRBV30 and TRBJ1-5, with 10 bases that match TRBD1. With 8 bases clipped from V and 6 bases from J, the junction kept 4 bases outside the gene matches. Germline CDR1 is GTSNPN and CDR2 is SVGIG (reference sequence). This CDR3 region has 12 residues. The CDR3 loop reads CAGGQGIQPQHF. CDR3 bases: TGTGCCGGGGGACAGGGGATTCAGCCCCAGCATTTT.

The chain joins TRBV6-1 to TRBJ1-4, with no clear D. The CDR3 has 12 residues. Germline-derived CDR1 and CDR2 are MNHNS and SASEGT. The V end was cut by 4 bases, the J end by 3 bases, with 3 bases between. The CDR3 is CASSVANEKLFF. The DNA for the CDR3 is TGTGCCAGCAGTGTAGCTAATGAAAAACTGTTTTTT.

The chain is built from TRBV9 and TRBJ2-2; D possibly uses TRBD1 or TRBD2 (5 bases each). The CDR3 covers 15 residues. Trimming removed 3 bases at V and 4 bases at J, with 13 bases between. Looked up from germline, CDR1 is SGDLS and CDR2 is YYNGEE. The CDR3 sequence: CASSGDPRSTGELFF. CDR3 DNA: TGTGCCAGCAGCGGGGACCCGAGGAGCACCGGGGAGCTGTTTTTT.

Remarks on this clone: The junction differs from germline at one of its ends, possibly a read error. V is TRBV11-2 and J is TRBJ2-7, with D unclear. The CDR3 covers 12 residues. The germline gives CDR1 SGHAT, CDR2 FQNNGV. This CDR3 reads CASSLDAYEQYF. The CDR3 region has the DNA TGTGCCAGCAGTCTCGACGCCTACGAGCAGTACTTT.

J is TRBJ1-5 and V is TRBV19, with D unresolved. Per the germline V gene, CDR1 is LNHDA and CDR2 is SQIVND (reference sequence). V gave up 3 bases and J gave up 5 bases, with 14 bases separating them. The CDR3 runs to 15 residues. CDR3 in DNA: TGTGCCAGTAGTATGAGTCGGGGAGGGTATCAGCCCCAGCATTTT. This sequence encodes CASSMSRGGYQPQHF.

The chain couples TRBV5-8 to TRBJ2-1; no clear D gene. The CDR3 contains 16 residues. Trimming pared 6 bases from V and 0 bases from J, leaving 16 bases between. In germline, CDR1 is SGHTS, CDR2 YDEGEE. The CDR3 nucleotides read TGTGCCAGCACCAATTCCCGGAGCAGCTCCTACAATGAGCAGTTCTTC. As protein: CASTNSRSSSYNEQFF.

This clone was seen a single time. This chain links TRBV4-2 with TRBJ2-7; TRBD2 agrees at 10 bases. CDR3 length: 15 amino acids. After removal of 0 bases from V and 4 bases from J, the junction contained 3 bases not matched to a gene. From germline, CDR1 is LGHNA and CDR2 YNFKEQ. CDR3 coding DNA: TGTGCCAGCAGCCAAGAGGCTAGCGGGAGATACGAGCAGTACTTC. Translated, it gives CASSQEASGRYEQYF.

The chain joins TRBV6-6 to TRBJ2-1; TRBD1 might be the D (6 bases). Germline V CDR1 and CDR2: MNHNY, SVGAGI (reference sequence). The CDR3 contains 14 residues. The V end lost 11 bases, the J end lost 7 bases, and 21 bases lay between the germline ends. CDR3 sequence: CAALGRGRWNEQFF. CDR3 coding DNA: TGTGCCGCCCTGGGCAGGGGAAGGTGGAATGAGCAGTTCTTC.

The chain has TRBV5-4 and TRBJ1-1, with a weak D call TRBD1 (6 bases). The V end was cut by 5 bases, the J end by 1 base, with 18 bases between. Germline lookup yields CDR1 SGHNT and CDR2 YYREEE (reference sequence). This CDR3 has 16 amino acids. The CDR3 nucleotides are TGTGCCAGCAGAAGTGACCTACAGGGAGGGAACACTGAAGCTTTCTTT. Translated, it gives CASRSDLQGGNTEAFF.

The V gene is TRBV7-3, the J gene TRBJ2-3; D is undetermined. V was cut by 5 bases and J by 4 bases, with 13 bases left in between. CDR1 and CDR2 from the germline V gene are SGHTA and FQGTGA. This CDR3 is 14 amino acids long. CDR3 protein: CASSLQSSADTQYF. In DNA, the CDR3 is TGTGCCAGCAGCCTACAATCCTCAGCAGATACGCAGTATTTT.

This clone is medium-sized by share. V gene TRBV11-3 combines with J gene TRBJ2-2; tentatively, D is TRBD2 (5 bases). The CDR3 consists of 15 residues. Trimming cost V 5 bases and J 8 bases, with 18 bases left between them. Per germline, CDR1 SGHNT and CDR2 YENEEA. The CDR3 nucleotides are TGTGCCAGCAGCCCAGGACGGGGTTCTTTGGGGGAGCTGTTTTTT. Encoded protein: CASSPGRGSLGELFF.

This clone has just a few counts. The chain carries TRBV19 and TRBJ2-3; 11 nucleotides align to TRBD2. Per germline, CDR1 LNHDA and CDR2 SQIVND (reference sequence). Trimming removed 4 bases from V and 3 bases from J; junction bases left unmatched: 6. The CDR3 covers 16 residues. The CDR3 loop reads CASSTGTSGQTDTQYF. In DNA form, the CDR3 reads TGTGCCAGTAGTACCGGGACTAGCGGACAAACAGATACGCAGTATTTT.

This chain's CDR3 is CASTSNPGLYYEQYF. DNA of the CDR3: TGTGCCAGCACTTCAAACCCGGGACTATATTACGAGCAGTACTTC. This rearrangement joins TRBV28 to TRBJ2-7; 7 bases map to TRBD2. CDR3 length: 15 residues. Losses at the gene ends were 7 bases for V and 4 bases for J; bases not matched to a gene: 13. In germline, CDR1 is MDHEN, CDR2 SYDVKM.

The chain carries TRBV30 and TRBJ2-7; 7 positions match TRBD2. The CDR3 contains 14 residues. From germline, CDR1 is GTSNPN and CDR2 SVGIG (reference sequence). The J segment lost 5 bases and the V segment lost 3 bases, leaving 10 bases of the junction unmatched. The CDR3 region has the DNA TGTGCCTGGAGCTGGGGGGGGGTTGCCAACGAGCAGTACTTC. As protein: CAWSWGGVANEQYF.

About this clone: One end of the junction does not line up with germline, which may come from a read error. The chain combines TRBV7-7 with TRBJ2-6; TRBD2 aligns across 7 bases. This CDR3 has 18 residues. Germline loops: CDR1 SSHAT, CDR2 FNYEAQ (reference sequence). CDR3 nucleotide sequence: TGTGCTAGCAGCCCAGGAAGCGGGGCTCGCCCTGGGGCCAACGTCCTGACTTTC. Translated, it gives CASSPGSGARPGANVLTF.